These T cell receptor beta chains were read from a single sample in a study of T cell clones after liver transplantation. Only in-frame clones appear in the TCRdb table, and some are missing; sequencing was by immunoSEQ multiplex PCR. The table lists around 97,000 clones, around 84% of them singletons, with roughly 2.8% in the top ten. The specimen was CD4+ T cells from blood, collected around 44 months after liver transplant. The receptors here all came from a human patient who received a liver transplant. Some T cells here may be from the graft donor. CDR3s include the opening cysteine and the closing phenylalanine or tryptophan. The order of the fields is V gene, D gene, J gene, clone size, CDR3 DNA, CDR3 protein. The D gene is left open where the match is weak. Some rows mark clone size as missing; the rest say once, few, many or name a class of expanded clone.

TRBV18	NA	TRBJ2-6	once	TGTGCCAGCTCACCGGATGGGGTCTGGGCCAACGTCCTGACTTTC	CASSPDGVWANVLTF
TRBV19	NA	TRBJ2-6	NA	TGTGCCAGTAGTTCCACTGGGGCCAACGTCCTGACTTTC	CASSSTGANVLTF
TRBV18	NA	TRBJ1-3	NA	TGTGCCAGCTCACCAAATTCTGGAAACACCATATATTTT	CASSPNSGNTIYF
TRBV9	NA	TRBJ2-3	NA	TGTGCCAGCACCCCCCTGGGACATTCCACAGATACGCAGTATTTT	CASTPLGHSTDTQYF
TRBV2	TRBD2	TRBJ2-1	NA	TGTGCCAGCAGTAAGACTAGCGGGGGAGCATCCTACAATGAGCAGTTCTTC	CASSKTSGGASYNEQFF
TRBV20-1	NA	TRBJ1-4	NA	TGCAGTGCGGAAGCGGGGGAAAAACTGTTTTTT	CSAEAGEKLFF
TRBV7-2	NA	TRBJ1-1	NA	TGTGCCAGCAGCTTAGGGGCAGCCTGGCGGGGCACTGAAGCTTTCTTT	CASSLGAAWRGTEAFF
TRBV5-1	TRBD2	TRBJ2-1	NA	TGCGCCAGCAGCGGGACTAGCGGGAGGGCGGATGAGCAGTTCTTC	CASSGTSGRADEQFF
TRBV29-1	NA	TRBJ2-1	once	TGCAGCGTTGTTTTAGGGGCGTCTTACAATGAGCAGTTCTTC	CSVVLGASYNEQFF
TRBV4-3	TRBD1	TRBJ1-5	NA	TGCGCCAGCAGCCAAGATTTGCAGGGGGGCAATCAGCCCCAGCATTTT	CASSQDLQGGNQPQHF
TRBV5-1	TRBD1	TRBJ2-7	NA	TGCGCCAGCAGCTTGGCCCCCCGAGGACAGGGGAGCTCCTACGAGCAGTACTTC	CASSLAPRGQGSSYEQYF
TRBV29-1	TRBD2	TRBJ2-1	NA	TGCAGCGTCAGACTAGCGGGGGGAGCGGATGAGCAGTTCTTC	CSVRLAGGADEQFF
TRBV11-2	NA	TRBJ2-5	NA	TGTGCCAGCAGCTTGGCACAAGGCTGGAACCAAGAGACCCAGTACTTC	CASSLAQGWNQETQYF
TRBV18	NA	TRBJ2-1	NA	TGTGCCAGCTCACCACTTATTAGGGGTATCAAATCCTACAATGAGCAGTTCTTC	CASSPLIRGIKSYNEQFF
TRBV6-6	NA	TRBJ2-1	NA	TGTGCCAGCAGCAAACCCGACAGGAACAACAATGAGCAGTTCTTC	CASSKPDRNNNEQFF